Each of the 21 T cell receptor beta chains below was sequenced from the same sample in a study of spatial heterogeneity in lung cancer. Time point described: sample taken at primary tumor resection. Each CDR3 protein is one row after TCRdb ran MiXCR on the 5' RACE reads. The table includes 5,000 to 6,500 distinct CDR3 sequences, about an eighth detected once. The source material was lung tissue, sampled at surgery. The receptors shown here come from a human donor with early-stage non-small cell lung cancer.

This clonotype was picked up many times. This beta chain came through as a stray read in a library set up for alpha chains, and its size says little. The chain couples TRBV7-2 to TRBJ2-5, with D maybe TRBD1 (6 bases). Germline V CDR1 and CDR2: SGHTA, FQGNSA. V dropped 6 bases and J dropped 4 bases, with 18 bases sitting between them. CDR3 length equals 15 residues. The CDR3 loop is CASSLQGIGGETQYF. The CDR3 region has the DNA TGTGCCAGCAGTTTACAGGGAATTGGAGGAGAGACCCAGTACTTC. Drawing the rest from reference TRBV7-2 and TRBJ2-5, the complete variable domain is GAGVSQSPSNKVTEKGKDVELRCDPISGHTALYWYRQSLGQGLEFLIYFQGNSAPDKSGLPSDRFSAERTGGSVSTLTIQRTQQEDSAVYLCASSLQGIGGETQYFGPGTRLLVL.

This clonotype was observed a few times. A read error may explain this, as a much larger clone is one base away. This beta chain is a stray read from a library made for alpha chains; its abundance is not meaningful. J is TRBJ2-7 and V is TRBV15; D not certain. Trimming removed 3 bases from V and 0 bases from J, with 12 bases in between. The CDR3 is made up of 15 amino acids. Germline V lookup: CDR1 LNHNV, CDR2 YYDKDF (reference sequence). CDR3 protein: CATSSPPNGSYEQYF. CDR3 in DNA: TGTGCCACCAGCAGCCCTCCCAACGGCTCCTACGAGCAGTACTTC.

This clonotype was picked up many times. This beta chain is a stray sequence in a library constructed for alpha chains; its clone size is not meaningful. This rearrangement joins TRBV6-4 to TRBJ1-1, with 7 bases fitting TRBD1. The CDR3 totals 14 residues. Per germline, CDR1 MRHNA and CDR2 SNTAGT. V gave up 4 bases and J gave up 4 bases; unmatched junction bases: 6. CDR3 amino acids: CASSAQGYGTEAFF. The CDR3 DNA is TGTGCCAGCAGTGCACAGGGGTACGGCACTGAAGCTTTCTTT.

This clonotype ranks as medium-sized. The library was built for alpha chains, so this beta chain is an off-target read and its size means little. This chain uses TRBV12-3 or TRBV12-4 with TRBJ2-3; weak D call: TRBD2 (6 bases). The CDR3 totals 14 residues. The V end lost 2 bases, the J end lost 5 bases, and 11 bases lay between the germline ends. The CDR3 DNA follows: TGTGCCAGCAGTTTAACGGGAGTACGAGATACGCAGTATTTT. Translating it yields CASSLTGVRDTQYF.

This clonotype ranks as medium-sized. This beta chain turned up in a library designed for alpha chains; as an off-target read, its abundance says little. V usage is TRBV7-9 and J usage is TRBJ1-5; D remains unclear. V dropped 1 base and J dropped 0 bases, with 4 bases sitting between them. The CDR3 loop spans 14 amino acids. CDR1 SEHNR and CDR2 FQNEAQ come from the germline V gene (reference sequence). In nucleotides, the CDR3 is TGTGCCAGCAGCTTAGACGTTAGCAATCAGCCCCAGCATTTT. This sequence encodes CASSLDVSNQPQHF. The whole variable domain, remainder taken from reference TRBV7-9 and TRBJ1-5, is DTGVSQNPRHKITKRGQNVTFRCDPISEHNRLYWYRQTLGQGPEFLTYFQNEAQLEKSRLLSDRFSAERPKGSFSTLEIQRTEQGDSAMYLCASSLDVSNQPQHFGDGTRLSIL.

There are a few counts of this clonotype. Since it is a stray read in a library aimed at alpha chains, this beta chain has a size that is not meaningful. The V call is TRBV7-3, the J call TRBJ2-4, with D tentatively TRBD1 or TRBD2 (6 bases each). The V end was cut by 8 bases, the J end by 7 bases, with 9 bases between. The germline gives CDR1 SGHTA, CDR2 FQGTGA. This CDR3 comprises 11 residues. The CDR3 reads CASGGGNIQYF. Written as DNA, the CDR3 is TGTGCCAGCGGAGGGGGTAACATTCAGTACTTC.

The table lists this clonotype with many counts. Within a library made for alpha chains, this beta chain is off target, and its count is uninformative. This sequence joins TRBV6-1 and TRBJ2-3; 8 bases match TRBD2. Germline V gives CDR1 MNHNS, CDR2 SASEGT. The CDR3 spans 15 residues. The junction had 10 bases not matched to a gene; V was cut back by 6 bases and J by 5 bases. CDR3 DNA: TGTGCCAGCAGGGTACTAGCGGTGCTTGAAGATACGCAGTATTTT. Protein product: CASRVLAVLEDTQYF.

Relative to its sample, this clonotype is medium-sized. This beta chain slipped into a library made for alpha chains as a stray read, so its size is not meaningful. The chain links TRBV2 to TRBJ2-2; possible D gene TRBD2, 5 bases. From germline, CDR1 is SNHLY and CDR2 FYNNEI. V lost 6 bases and J lost 0, with 11 bases in between. The CDR3 has 15 amino acids. The CDR3 DNA reads as TGTGCCAGCAGCCCGGACGGGACGAACACCGGGGAGCTGTTTTTT. Translation: CASSPDGTNTGELFF.

Concerning this clonotype itself: This beta chain is off target for a library built for alpha chains, so its abundance means little. V and J are TRBV12-2 and TRBJ2-3; the D segment call TRBD2 is taken from the table without a DNA check. TRBV12-2 is flagged as a pseudogene. The CDR3 is 15 amino acids. In nucleotides, the CDR3 is TGTGCAAGTCGCCTAGCGGGAGCGGGCACAGATACGCAGTATTTT. It is translated as CASRLAGAGTDTQYF.

This clonotype is termed medium-sized. The library was prepared for alpha chains; this beta chain is a stray read, so its frequency means little. V and J are TRBV19 and TRBJ2-3, with unresolved D. The CDR3 runs to 13 residues. Germline V gives CDR1 LNHDA, CDR2 SQIVND (reference sequence). Deletions cut 6 bases from V and 2 bases from J, with 9 bases between. CDR3 loop: CASSGISTDTQYF. DNA for the CDR3: TGTGCCAGTAGCGGTATCTCCACAGATACGCAGTATTTT.

In its sample, this clonotype ranks as medium-sized. This beta chain is an unintended read in a library built for alpha chains; its size means little. This chain uses TRBV29-1 with TRBJ2-5; 9 positions match TRBD2. The germline CDR1 and CDR2 sequences are SQVTM and ANQGSEA. The length of the CDR3 is 14 residues. V lost 6 bases, J lost 5 bases, and 10 bases stayed unmatched. The CDR3 here is CSVPMASGIETQYF. The CDR3 DNA sequence: TGCAGCGTCCCGATGGCTAGCGGGATTGAGACCCAGTACTTC.

This clonotype occurred many times. This beta chain represents an off-target read in a library built for alpha chains; its size is of limited meaning. V gene TRBV11-3 combines with J gene TRBJ2-7, with unresolved D. CDR3 length: 14 amino acids. Germline V gene data show CDR1 as SGHNT and CDR2 as YENEEA. Trimming took 5 bases from V and 3 from J, leaving 14 bases between them. CDR3 in amino acids: CASSHNLANYEQYF. The DNA for the CDR3 is TGTGCCAGCAGCCACAACTTGGCCAACTACGAGCAGTACTTC. The entire variable domain, with the rest obtained from reference TRBV11-3 and TRBJ2-7, is as follows: EAGVVQSPRYKIIEKKQPVAFWCNPISGHNTLYWYLQNLGQGPELLIRYENEEAVDDSQLPKDRFSAERLKGVDSTLKIQPAELGDSAVYLCASSHNLANYEQYFGPGTRLTVT.

At least ten counts were recorded for this clonotype. In a library made to pick up alpha chains, this beta chain is a stray read with a size that means little. V usage is TRBV9 and J usage is TRBJ2-1; the match to TRBD2 covers 9 bases. The CDR3 consists of 18 residues. Germline assignment: CDR1 SGDLS and CDR2 YYNGEE. V dropped 3 bases and J dropped 0; count of bases not matched to a gene: 10. DNA of the CDR3: TGTGCCAGCAGCGACCCGAAAGCGGGAGGTTTCTCCTACAATGAGCAGTTCTTC. This gives the protein CASSDPKAGGFSYNEQFF.

This clonotype was counted ten times or more. The library was built for alpha chains, so this beta chain is an off-target read and its size means little. The chain recombines TRBV5-1 with TRBJ1-1, with D unresolved. V gave up 5 bases and J gave up 5 bases, with 13 bases separating them. Per the germline V gene, CDR1 is SGHRS and CDR2 is YFSETQ. CDR3 length: 13 amino acids. Here the CDR3 reads CASRNAEETEAFF. Here the CDR3 DNA reads TGCGCCAGCAGAAACGCTGAGGAAACTGAAGCTTTCTTT.

The sample holds many counts of this clonotype. For a library built for alpha chains, this beta chain is a stray read; little rests on its size. The CDR3 loop reads CASSVRDSYEQYF. For the CDR3, the DNA is TGTGCCAGCAGCGTCCGGGACAGCTACGAGCAGTACTTC. The gene calls are TRBV7-2 and TRBJ2-7; 7 positions agree with TRBD1. Germline V gives CDR1 SGHTA, CDR2 FQGNSA. Trimming removed 5 bases from V and 3 bases from J; junction bases left unmatched: 4. The CDR3 has 13 residues.

Judged by abundance, this clonotype is medium-sized. With the library built for alpha chains, this beta chain is off target and its frequency is not meaningful. This chain connects TRBV4-3 to TRBJ2-1; D is perhaps TRBD2 (5 bases). CDR3 size: 15 residues. Germline lookup yields CDR1 LGHNA and CDR2 YSLEER. Deletions cut 0 bases from V and 7 bases from J, with 13 bases between. The CDR3 nucleotides are TGCGCCAGCAGCCAAGAACGAGGGCTAGAGAATGAGCAGTTCTTC. Protein: CASSQERGLENEQFF.

As to this clonotype: This beta chain is off target for a library built for alpha chains, so its abundance means little. This chain links TRBV13 with TRBJ2-3; the D call may be TRBD1 or TRBD2 (6 bases each). This CDR3 is 17 amino acids long. Trimming left V 0 bases short and J 0 bases short, with 13 bases between. CDR1 is PRHDT, CDR2 FYEKMQ, per germline (reference sequence). CDR3 loop: CASSLGLTGASTDTQYF. CDR3 nucleotide sequence: TGTGCCAGCAGCTTAGGCCTAACGGGGGCTAGCACAGATACGCAGTATTTT.

This clonotype is medium-sized in the sample. A library prepared for alpha chains yielded this beta chain as an off-target read; its size is of little meaning. The V and J genes are TRBV27 and TRBJ2-1; no definite D call. Trimming stripped 7 bases from V and 0 bases from J, with 4 bases between. Germline CDR1 and CDR2: MNHEY and SMNVEV (reference sequence). This CDR3 has 12 amino acids. The CDR3 protein is CASTGSYNEQFF. The CDR3 bases are TGTGCCAGCACGGGCTCCTACAATGAGCAGTTCTTC.

By share, this clonotype counts as medium-sized (0.01 to 0.1%). Because this beta chain is a stray read in a library intended to capture alpha chains, its abundance should not be given much weight. The rearrangement uses TRBV29-1 and TRBJ2-7, with a possible D match to TRBD1 (6 bases). This CDR3 has 15 residues. V was shortened by 0 bases and J by 2 bases, with 14 bases between the two germline ends. Germline lookup yields CDR1 SQVTM and CDR2 ANQGSEA. This chain's CDR3 is CSVEDRGTGTYEQYF. The CDR3 DNA reads as TGCAGCGTTGAAGATCGAGGCACAGGGACCTACGAGCAGTACTTC.

This clonotype occurred many times. This beta chain is a stray sequence in a library constructed for alpha chains; its clone size is not meaningful. This rearrangement joins TRBV10-3 to TRBJ1-4; 9 bases match TRBD1. This CDR3 region has 17 residues. Looked up from germline, CDR1 is ENHRY and CDR2 is SYGVKD. V trimming: 0 bases; J trimming: 2 bases; junction bases outside the gene matches: 4. The CDR3 loop is CAISESTGGGTNEKLFF. In nucleotides, the CDR3 is TGTGCCATCAGTGAGTCGACAGGGGGAGGGACTAATGAAAAACTGTTTTTT.

By share, this clonotype ranks as medium-sized. This beta chain slipped into a library made for alpha chains as a stray read, so its size is not meaningful. The V call is TRBV12-3 or TRBV12-4, the J call TRBJ2-1; D remains unclear. V gave up 3 bases and J gave up 7 bases, with 16 bases separating them. The CDR3 covers 15 residues. This chain's CDR3 is CASSFGLGLINEQFF. For the CDR3, the DNA is TGTGCCAGCAGTTTCGGATTAGGGCTGATAAATGAGCAGTTCTTC.